The rows below give T cell receptor beta chains drawn from one sample of a study of technical replicates of blood from a few donors. Measured with immunoSEQ multiplex PCR; TCRdb has only the in-frame clones, and not every one. Of 45,000 to 65,000 clones in the sample, roughly 94% were seen once. The sequenced sample consisted of T cells isolated from PBMCs. These receptors all come from a human donor in good health. CDR3s include the opening cysteine and the closing phenylalanine or tryptophan. A D gene is named only where the DNA matches it firmly. Clone sizes are given selectively: once, few, many, or a class where the clone is expanded.

>-|-|TRBJ1-3|TRBV29-1
TGCAGCGTTGGAACAGGCTCTGGAAACACCATATATTTT
CSVGTGSGNTIYF
>-|-|TRBJ2-2|TRBV5-5
TGTGCCAGCAGCTTGGTGGCCACCGGGGAGCTGTTTTTT
CASSLVATGELFF
>TRBD2|once|TRBJ2-3|TRBV5-4
TGTGCCAGCAGCCTTAGCGGGAGCCTGCGCAAGTGGGCGCAGTATTTT
CASSLSGSLRKWAQYF
>-|-|TRBJ2-6|TRBV5-1
TGCGCCAGCAGCTTGGCTACTCGCGCGCCTGGGGCCAACGTCCTGACTTTC
CASSLATRAPGANVLTF
>-|-|TRBJ1-5|TRBV11-3
TGTGCCAGCAGCTTAAGTCAGGGTAGAGGTAGCAATCAGCCCCAGCATTTT
CASSLSQGRGSNQPQHF
>-|-|TRBJ1-1|TRBV11-1
TGTGCCAGCAGCTCACAGGAGAACACTGAAGCTTTCTTT
CASSSQENTEAFF
>TRBD1|-|TRBJ2-5|TRBV7-9
TGTGCCAGCAGCTCGGGACAGAAAATCCAAGAGACCCAGTACTTC
CASSSGQKIQETQYF
>-|-|TRBJ2-5|TRBV5-4
TGTGCCAGCAGAGACAGGAGCCAAGAGACCCAGTACTTC
CASRDRSQETQYF
>TRBD1|-|TRBJ1-1|TRBV5-1
TGCGCCAGCAGCGCGACAGGGGCCCCCCTTACCACTGAAGCTTTCTTT
CASSATGAPLTTEAFF
>TRBD1|-|TRBJ2-7|TRBV10-3
TGTGCCATCAGTGAGTCCCCGGGACAGACCTACGAGCAGTACTTC
CAISESPGQTYEQYF
>TRBD1|-|TRBJ1-1|TRBV10-3
TGTGCCATCAGGAGAGGGACAGGGGGGATGAACACTGAAGCTTTCTTT
CAIRRGTGGMNTEAFF